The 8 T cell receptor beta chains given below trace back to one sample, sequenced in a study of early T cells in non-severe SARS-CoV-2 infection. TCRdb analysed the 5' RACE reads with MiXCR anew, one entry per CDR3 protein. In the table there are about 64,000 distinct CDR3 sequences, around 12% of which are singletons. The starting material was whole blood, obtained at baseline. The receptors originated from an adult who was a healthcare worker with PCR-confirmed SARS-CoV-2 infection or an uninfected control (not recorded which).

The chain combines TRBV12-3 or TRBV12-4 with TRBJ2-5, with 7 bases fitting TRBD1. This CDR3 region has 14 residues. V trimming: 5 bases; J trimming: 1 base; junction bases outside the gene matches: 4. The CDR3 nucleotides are TGTGCCAGCAGTCGGGGACAGTTCCAAGAGACCCAGTACTTC. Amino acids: CASSRGQFQETQYF.

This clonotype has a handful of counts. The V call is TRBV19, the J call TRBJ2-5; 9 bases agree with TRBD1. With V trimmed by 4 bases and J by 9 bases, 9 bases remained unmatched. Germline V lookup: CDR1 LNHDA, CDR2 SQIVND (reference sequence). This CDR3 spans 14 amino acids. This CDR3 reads CASSTTGGAYPQYF. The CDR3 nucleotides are TGTGCCAGTAGTACAACAGGGGGCGCCTATCCCCAGTACTTC.

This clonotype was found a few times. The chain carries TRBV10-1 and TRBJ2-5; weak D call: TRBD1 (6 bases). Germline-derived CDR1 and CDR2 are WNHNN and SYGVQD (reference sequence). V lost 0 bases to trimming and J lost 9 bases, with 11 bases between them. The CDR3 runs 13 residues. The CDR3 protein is CASSESPGQAQYF. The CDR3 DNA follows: TGCGCCAGCAGTGAGTCTCCGGGACAAGCCCAGTACTTC.

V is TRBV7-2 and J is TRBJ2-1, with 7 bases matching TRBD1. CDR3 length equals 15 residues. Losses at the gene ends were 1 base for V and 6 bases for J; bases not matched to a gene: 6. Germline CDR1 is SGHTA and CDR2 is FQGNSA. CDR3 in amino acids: CASSLDNRGSNEQFF. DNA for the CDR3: TGTGCCAGCAGCTTAGATAACAGGGGATCCAATGAGCAGTTCTTC. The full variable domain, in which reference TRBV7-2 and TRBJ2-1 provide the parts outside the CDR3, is GAGVSQSPSNKVTEKGKDVELRCDPISGHTALYWYRQSLGQGLEFLIYFQGNSAPDKSGLPSDRFSAERTGGSVSTLTIQRTQQEDSAVYLCASSLDNRGSNEQFFGPGTRLTVL.

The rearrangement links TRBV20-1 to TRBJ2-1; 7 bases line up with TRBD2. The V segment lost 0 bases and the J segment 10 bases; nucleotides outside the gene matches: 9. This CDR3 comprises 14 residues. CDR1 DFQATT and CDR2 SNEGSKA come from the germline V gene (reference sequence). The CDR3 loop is CSARDQTSLSEQFF. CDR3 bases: TGCAGTGCTAGAGATCAGACTAGCCTATCCGAGCAGTTCTTC.

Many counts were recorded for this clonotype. The CDR3 here is CASSQEVSSGGPDEQFF. DNA for the CDR3: TGCGCCAGCAGCCAAGAGGTATCTAGCGGGGGGCCCGATGAGCAGTTCTTC. V and J are TRBV4-3 and TRBJ2-1, with 11 bases matching TRBD2. J was trimmed by 8 bases and V by 0 bases; bases with no gene match: 9. Looked up from germline, CDR1 is LGHNA and CDR2 is YSLEER. The CDR3 runs 17 residues.

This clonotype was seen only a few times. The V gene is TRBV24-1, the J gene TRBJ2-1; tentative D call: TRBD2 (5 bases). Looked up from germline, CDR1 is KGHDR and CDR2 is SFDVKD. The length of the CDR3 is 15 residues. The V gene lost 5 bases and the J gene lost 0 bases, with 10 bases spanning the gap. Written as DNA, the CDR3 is TGTGCCACCAGTGCTCGCCGGGACTCCTACAATGAGCAGTTCTTC. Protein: CATSARRDSYNEQFF.

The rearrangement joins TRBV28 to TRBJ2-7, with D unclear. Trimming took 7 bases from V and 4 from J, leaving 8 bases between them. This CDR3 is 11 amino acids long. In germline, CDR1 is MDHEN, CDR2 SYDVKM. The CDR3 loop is CASTGRYEQYF. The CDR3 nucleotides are TGTGCCAGCACCGGGCGGTACGAGCAGTACTTC.